The 15 T cell receptor beta chains below all came from one sample that was sequenced in a study of T cell repertoires in cytomegalovirus infection. TCRdb called the reads again in MiXCR, with one record for every CDR3 protein. This sample has 150,000 to 200,000 distinct CDR3 sequences, with roughly 19% found just once. The sample was PBMCs. The receptor set was obtained from a human donor in good health (CMV status not recorded). Some clones in this sample may be carry-over from other donors' samples.

This clonotype was seen ten or more times. V and J are TRBV7-3 and TRBJ2-2; D remains unclear. Germline V lookup: CDR1 SGHTA, CDR2 FQGTGA. This CDR3 region has 13 residues. Deletions cut 5 bases from V and 4 bases from J, with 8 bases between. CDR3 sequence: CASSTGVTGELFF. In nucleotides, the CDR3 is TGTGCCAGCAGCACTGGAGTCACCGGGGAGCTGTTTTTT.

The chain links TRBV11-2 to TRBJ2-7; 10 bases agree with TRBD2. V lost 0 bases and J lost 5; bases outside the gene matches: 4. This CDR3 region has 15 residues. Germline-derived CDR1 and CDR2 are SGHAT and FQNNGV. CDR3: CASSLEGLAGDEQYF. The CDR3 nucleotides are TGTGCCAGCAGCTTAGAGGGTCTAGCGGGAGACGAGCAGTACTTC.

J is TRBJ1-2 and V is TRBV28; D uncertain. With 5 bases removed from V and 4 bases from J, the gap between germline ends came to 14 bases. Germline assignment: CDR1 MDHEN and CDR2 SYDVKM. CDR3 length equals 14 residues. The CDR3 region has the DNA TGTGCCAGCAGTCCGAATCCTCCTGGCTATGGCTACACCTTC. It is translated as CASSPNPPGYGYTF.

The gene calls are TRBV6-6 and TRBJ2-1; D gene ambiguous. Trimming cost V 2 bases and J 12 bases, with 14 bases left between them. The CDR3 totals 13 residues. Per the germline V gene, CDR1 is MNHNY and CDR2 is SVGAGI (reference sequence). CDR3 amino acids: CASSYAILRGQFF. The DNA of the CDR3 is TGTGCCAGCAGTTACGCTATCCTACGTGGGCAGTTCTTC.

This clonotype was counted only a few times. V is TRBV11-3 and J is TRBJ2-1; 13 bases map to TRBD2. This CDR3 is built from 16 residues. The junction had 6 bases not matched to a gene; V was cut back by 2 bases and J by 8 bases. Germline V gives CDR1 SGHNT, CDR2 YENEEA. For the CDR3, the DNA is TGTGCCAGCAGCTTACGCGGACTAGCGGGAGATGATGAGCAGTTCTTC. Amino acids: CASSLRGLAGDDEQFF.

At least ten counts were recorded for this clonotype. V usage is TRBV7-9 and J usage is TRBJ2-1; D not certain. Germline V gene data show CDR1 as SEHNR and CDR2 as FQNEAQ (reference sequence). V lost 2 bases to trimming and J lost 8 bases, with 10 bases between them. There are 13 residues in the CDR3. In nucleotides, the CDR3 is TGTGCCAGCAGCTTATCTGCGAAGGATGAGCAGTTCTTC. This codes for CASSLSAKDEQFF.

This sequence joins TRBV2 and TRBJ2-7; TRBD2 might be the D (7 bases). Trimming took 0 bases from V and 6 from J, leaving 15 bases between them. The CDR3 consists of 15 residues. Germline CDR1 and CDR2: SNHLY and FYNNEI. In nucleotides, the CDR3 is TGTGCCAGCAGTGAAGCGGGGGGGGGCTTGGGCGAGCAGTACTTC. This sequence encodes CASSEAGGGLGEQYF.

In its sample, this clonotype was seen many times. J is TRBJ2-2 and V is TRBV12-3 or TRBV12-4, with D unresolved. This CDR3 comprises 12 residues. V shed 7 bases and J shed 1 base, with 4 bases lying between them. The CDR3 DNA sequence: TGTGCCAGCAAGCGGAACACCGGGGAGCTGTTTTTT. Translating gives CASKRNTGELFF.

This clonotype was picked up many times. The chain carries TRBV7-8 and TRBJ1-5; 9 bases align to TRBD1. The germline gives CDR1 SGHVS, CDR2 FQNEAQ. After removal of 1 base from V and 6 bases from J, the junction contained 7 bases not matched to a gene. CDR3 length: 16 residues. This CDR3 reads CASSLEYRGRSQPQHF. DNA for the CDR3: TGTGCCAGCAGCTTAGAGTACAGGGGGCGAAGTCAGCCCCAGCATTTT.

As for this clonotype: This clone may be a read error of a much larger clone one base away. The chain couples TRBV7-2 to TRBJ1-1; D is unresolved. Germline CDR1 is SGHTA and CDR2 is FQGNSA. The CDR3 is made up of 13 amino acids. The CDR3 spells CAGSPPTITEAFF. The CDR3 nucleotides are TGTGCCGGCAGCCCCCCCACCATCACTGAAGCTTTCTTT.

This clonotype came up a few times. V usage is TRBV7-3 and J usage is TRBJ2-1; D may be TRBD2 (6 bases). The CDR3 sequence is 15 residues long. Germline values: CDR1 SGHTA, CDR2 FQGTGA. V lost 3 bases and J lost 4, with 13 bases in between. The CDR3 sequence is CASSLGVGRYNEQFF. The CDR3 DNA reads TGTGCCAGCAGCTTGGGGGTGGGGAGGTACAATGAGCAGTTCTTC.

The gene calls are TRBV28 and TRBJ2-7, with D maybe TRBD2 (6 bases). V was pared by 2 bases and J by 3 bases, with 11 bases between. The length of the CDR3 is 14 residues. From germline, CDR1 is MDHEN and CDR2 SYDVKM. CDR3 loop: CASSLGTPYYEQYF. DNA of the CDR3: TGTGCCAGCAGTTTAGGGACTCCTTACTACGAGCAGTACTTC.

The J gene is TRBJ1-1, the V gene TRBV29-1; D unclear. The CDR3 covers 11 residues. Germline V CDR1 and CDR2: SQVTM, ANQGSEA. The V end was cut by 7 bases, the J end by 1 base, with 7 bases between. The CDR3 loop is CSGHKNTEAFF. The CDR3 DNA follows: TGCAGCGGACACAAGAACACTGAAGCTTTCTTT.

This clonotype was counted many times. J is TRBJ2-7 and V is TRBV7-2, with TRBD1 as a possible D gene (6 bases). The CDR3 is 15 amino acids. From germline, CDR1 is SGHTA and CDR2 FQGNSA. V was pared by 3 bases and J by 0 bases, with 12 bases between. Here the CDR3 reads CASSFSPTGSYEQYF. CDR3 coding DNA: TGTGCCAGCAGCTTTAGCCCGACAGGCTCCTACGAGCAGTACTTC.

This chain connects TRBV6-6 to TRBJ1-6; D call uncertain. Germline V gene sequence: CDR1 MNHNY, CDR2 SVGAGI (reference sequence). The CDR3 covers 16 residues. The germline V and J ends were trimmed by 10 bases and 6 bases, with 22 bases remaining between them. CDR3 DNA: TGTGCCATAGCAGTTGGTTGGGAGGCACCTAATTCACCCCTCCACTTT. This gives the protein CAIAVGWEAPNSPLHF.